The 11 T cell receptor beta chains below come from one sample, sequenced in a study of T cells after yellow fever vaccination. TCRdb independently ran MiXCR on the 5' RACE reads; one entry per CDR3 protein. The sample lists 620,000 or so distinct CDR3 sequences; 9% to 15% were seen once. The sample consisted of PBMCs, taken on the day of the yellow fever booster vaccination. These receptors were collected from a man in his thirties or forties who received the YFV17D yellow fever vaccine.

This clonotype was detected a few times. The gene calls are TRBV9 and TRBJ2-7; 9 positions match TRBD1. The junction had 11 bases not matched to a gene; V was cut back by 7 bases and J by 6 bases. Germline V gene sequence: CDR1 SGDLS, CDR2 YYNGEE. The CDR3 totals 14 residues. The CDR3 here is CASAPGTGIVEQYF. CDR3 coding DNA: TGTGCCAGCGCCCCCGGGACAGGGATTGTCGAGCAGTACTTC.

The rearrangement joins TRBV4-3 to TRBJ1-1; D uncertain. CDR1 and CDR2 from the germline V gene are LGHNA and YSLEER. Trimming left V 0 bases short and J 1 base short, with 9 bases between. CDR3 length: 15 residues. Here the CDR3 DNA reads TGCGCCAGCAGCCAAGATTCAGGAGGGAACACTGAAGCTTTCTTT. It translates to CASSQDSGGNTEAFF.

This clonotype occurred a few times. V gene TRBV20-1 combines with J gene TRBJ2-5; D is perhaps TRBD2 (6 bases). V gave up 0 bases and J gave up 7 bases, with 15 bases separating them. The CDR3 runs to 14 residues. The germline gives CDR1 DFQATT, CDR2 SNEGSKA (reference sequence). CDR3 loop: CSARDARGIWTQYF. In DNA form, the CDR3 reads TGCAGTGCTAGAGATGCGCGGGGAATTTGGACCCAGTACTTC.

The rearrangement joins TRBV20-1 to TRBJ2-2; 10 nucleotides agree with TRBD2. Germline assignment: CDR1 DFQATT and CDR2 SNEGSKA (reference sequence). Germline trimming cut 1 base from V and 4 bases from J; bases unmatched to any gene: 6. CDR3 size: 16 residues. The CDR3 is CSARASGSVVTGELFF. CDR3 nucleotide sequence: TGCAGTGCTAGAGCTAGCGGGAGCGTTGTCACCGGGGAGCTGTTTTTT.

V gene TRBV2 combines with J gene TRBJ2-5; D is unclear. Germline V gene data show CDR1 as SNHLY and CDR2 as FYNNEI. V was cut by 7 bases and J by 0 bases, with 15 bases left in between. CDR3 size: 15 residues. The CDR3 region has the DNA TGTGCCAGCACTATGAAGACACCTTACCAAGAGACCCAGTACTTC. This encodes CASTMKTPYQETQYF.

V is TRBV5-1 and J is TRBJ2-7; 8 nucleotides match TRBD2. With 5 bases clipped from V and 1 base from J, the junction kept 8 bases outside the gene matches. This CDR3 is built from 15 residues. Germline CDR1 is SGHRS and CDR2 is YFSETQ. CDR3: CASRPNSGKSYEQYF. The CDR3 nucleotides read TGCGCCAGCAGACCCAATAGCGGGAAGTCCTACGAGCAGTACTTC.

This sequence joins TRBV18 and TRBJ1-4; maybe TRBD1 (5 bases). The CDR3 has 15 residues. With 6 bases removed from V and 7 bases from J, the gap between germline ends came to 18 bases. Germline-derived CDR1 and CDR2 are KGHSH and LQKENI. The CDR3 loop reads CASSRGAGTGEKLFF. The CDR3 DNA follows: TGTGCCAGCTCGCGAGGAGCGGGGACGGGTGAAAAACTGTTTTTT.

The J gene is TRBJ2-3, the V gene TRBV6-2 or TRBV6-3; D unresolved. This CDR3 contains 15 residues. V lost 1 base to trimming and J lost 7 bases, with 15 bases between them. Per germline, CDR1 MNHEY and CDR2 SVGEGT. CDR3 nucleotide sequence: TGTGCCAGCAGTTACTTCGGCTCAGTATCAAATACGCAGTATTTT. Its translation is CASSYFGSVSNTQYF.

This clonotype was counted between two and nine times. The chain recombines TRBV30 with TRBJ2-3, with D unresolved. Germline loops: CDR1 GTSNPN, CDR2 SVGIG (reference sequence). With 7 bases removed from V and 2 bases from J, the gap between germline ends came to 16 bases. There are 14 residues in the CDR3. CDR3 residues: CAFRALLVTDTQYF. The CDR3 nucleotides are TGTGCCTTCCGGGCCCTTCTTGTCACAGATACGCAGTATTTT.

The rearrangement uses TRBV6-1 and TRBJ2-7, with D perhaps matching TRBD2 (6 bases). Trimming stripped 6 bases from V and 3 bases from J, with 12 bases between. Germline-derived CDR1 and CDR2 are MNHNS and SASEGT. There are 13 residues in the CDR3. This CDR3 is CASRSGDDYEQYF. In nucleotides, the CDR3 is TGTGCCAGCAGATCGGGGGATGACTACGAGCAGTACTTC.

This chain uses TRBV9 with TRBJ2-1; no firm D call. Germline CDR1 SGDLS, CDR2 YYNGEE. V was shortened by 3 bases and J by 6 bases, with 13 bases between the two germline ends. There are 14 residues in the CDR3. CDR3 in DNA: TGTGCCAGCAGCGGAAGGCCCCGAGGCAATGAGCAGTTCTTC. This sequence encodes CASSGRPRGNEQFF.